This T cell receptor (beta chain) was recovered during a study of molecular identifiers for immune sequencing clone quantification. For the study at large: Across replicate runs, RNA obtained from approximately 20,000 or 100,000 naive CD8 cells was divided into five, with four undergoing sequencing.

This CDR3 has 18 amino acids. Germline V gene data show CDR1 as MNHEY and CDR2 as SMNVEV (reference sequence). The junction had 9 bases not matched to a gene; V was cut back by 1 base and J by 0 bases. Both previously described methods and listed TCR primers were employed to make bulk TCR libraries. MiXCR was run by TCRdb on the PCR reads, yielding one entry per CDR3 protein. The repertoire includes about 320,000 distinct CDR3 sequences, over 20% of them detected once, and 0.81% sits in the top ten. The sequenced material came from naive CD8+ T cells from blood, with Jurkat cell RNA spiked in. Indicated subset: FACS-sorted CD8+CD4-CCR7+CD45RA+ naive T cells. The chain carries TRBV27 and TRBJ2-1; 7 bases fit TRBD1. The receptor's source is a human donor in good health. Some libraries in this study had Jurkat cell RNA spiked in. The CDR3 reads CASSLWQGDVYSYNEQFF. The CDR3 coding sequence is TGTGCCAGCAGTTTATGGCAGGGGGACGTGTACTCCTACAATGAGCAGTTCTTC.